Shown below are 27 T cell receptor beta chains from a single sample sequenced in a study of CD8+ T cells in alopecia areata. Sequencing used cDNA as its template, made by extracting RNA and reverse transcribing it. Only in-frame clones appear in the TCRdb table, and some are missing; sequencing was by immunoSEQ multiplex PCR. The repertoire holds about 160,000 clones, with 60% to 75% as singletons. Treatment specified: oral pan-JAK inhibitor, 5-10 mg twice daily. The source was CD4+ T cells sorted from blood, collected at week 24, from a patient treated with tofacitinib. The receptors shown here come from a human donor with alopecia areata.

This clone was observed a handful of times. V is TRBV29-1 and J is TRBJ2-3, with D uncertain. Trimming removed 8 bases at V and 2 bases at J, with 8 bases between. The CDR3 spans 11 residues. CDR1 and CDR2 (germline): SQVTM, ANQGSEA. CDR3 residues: CSSAFTDTQYF. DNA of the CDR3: TGCAGCTCGGCCTTCACAGATACGCAGTATTTT.

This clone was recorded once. In nucleotides, the CDR3 is TGTGCCAGCAGTTTGCGCTGGGACAGCGGGCCCCAGCATTTT. As protein: CASSLRWDSGPQHF. This sequence joins TRBV27 and TRBJ1-5; 7 nucleotides match TRBD1. Germline values: CDR1 MNHEY, CDR2 SMNVEV (reference sequence). The length of the CDR3 is 14 residues. V dropped 3 bases and J dropped 9; count of bases not matched to a gene: 8.

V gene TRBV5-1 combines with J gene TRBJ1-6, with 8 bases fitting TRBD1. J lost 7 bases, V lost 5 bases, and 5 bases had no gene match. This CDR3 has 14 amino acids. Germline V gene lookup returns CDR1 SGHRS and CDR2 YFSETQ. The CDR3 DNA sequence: TGCGCCAGCAGATGGACAGGGAGGAATTCACCCCTCCACTTT. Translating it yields CASRWTGRNSPLHF.

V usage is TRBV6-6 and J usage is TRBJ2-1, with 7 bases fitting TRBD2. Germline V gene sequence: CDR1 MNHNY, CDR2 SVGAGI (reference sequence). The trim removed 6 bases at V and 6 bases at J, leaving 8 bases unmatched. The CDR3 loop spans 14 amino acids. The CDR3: CASRSKASGNEQFF. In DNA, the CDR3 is TGTGCCAGCAGGAGTAAGGCTAGCGGCAATGAGCAGTTCTTC.

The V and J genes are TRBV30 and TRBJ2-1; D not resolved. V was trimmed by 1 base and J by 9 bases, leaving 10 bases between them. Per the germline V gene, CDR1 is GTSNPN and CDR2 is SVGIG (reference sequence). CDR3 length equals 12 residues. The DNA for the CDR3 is TGTGCCTGGAGTGCACCGCTGGGTGAGCAGTTCTTC. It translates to CAWSAPLGEQFF.

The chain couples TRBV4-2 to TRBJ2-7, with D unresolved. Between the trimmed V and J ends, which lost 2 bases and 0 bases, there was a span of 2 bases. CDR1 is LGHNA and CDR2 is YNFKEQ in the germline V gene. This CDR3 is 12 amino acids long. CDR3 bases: TGTGCCAGCAGCCAAAGCTCCTACGAGCAGTACTTC. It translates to CASSQSSYEQYF.

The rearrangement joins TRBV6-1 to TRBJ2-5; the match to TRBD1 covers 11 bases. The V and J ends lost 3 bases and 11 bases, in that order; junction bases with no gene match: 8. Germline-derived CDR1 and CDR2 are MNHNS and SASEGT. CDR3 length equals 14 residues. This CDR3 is CASSEGTGGLAQYF. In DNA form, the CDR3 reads TGTGCCAGCAGTGAGGGGACAGGGGGTCTTGCGCAGTACTTC.

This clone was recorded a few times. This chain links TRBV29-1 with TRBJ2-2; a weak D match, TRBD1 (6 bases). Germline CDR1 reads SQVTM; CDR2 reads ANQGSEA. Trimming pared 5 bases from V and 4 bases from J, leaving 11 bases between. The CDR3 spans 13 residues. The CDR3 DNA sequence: TGCAGCGTTTGGCAGGGGACCACCGGGGAGCTGTTTTTT. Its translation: CSVWQGTTGELFF.

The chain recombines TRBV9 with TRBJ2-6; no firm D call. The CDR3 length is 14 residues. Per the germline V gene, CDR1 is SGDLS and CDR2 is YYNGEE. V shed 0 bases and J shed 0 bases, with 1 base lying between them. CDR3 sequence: CASSVDSGANVLTF. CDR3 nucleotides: TGTGCCAGCAGCGTAGACTCTGGGGCCAACGTCCTGACTTTC.

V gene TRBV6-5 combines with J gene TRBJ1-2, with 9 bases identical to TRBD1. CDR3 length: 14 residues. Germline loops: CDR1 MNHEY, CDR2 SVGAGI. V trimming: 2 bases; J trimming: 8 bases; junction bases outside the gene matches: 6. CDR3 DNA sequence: TGTGCCAGCAGTTACGACGGGACAGGGCCAGGCTACACCTTC. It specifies CASSYDGTGPGYTF.

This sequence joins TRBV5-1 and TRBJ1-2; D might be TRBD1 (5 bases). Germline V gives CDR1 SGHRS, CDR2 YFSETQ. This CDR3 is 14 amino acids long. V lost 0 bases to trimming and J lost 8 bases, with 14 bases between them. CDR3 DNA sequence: TGCGCCAGCAGCTTGGAGGGCAGGGAAGGAGGCTACACCTTC. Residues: CASSLEGREGGYTF.

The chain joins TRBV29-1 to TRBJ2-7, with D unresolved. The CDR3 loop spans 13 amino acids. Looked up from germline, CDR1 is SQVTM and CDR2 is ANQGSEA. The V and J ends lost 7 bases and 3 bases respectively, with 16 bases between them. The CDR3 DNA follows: TGCAGCGCCCAGCGCCCGGGCCTCTACGAGCAGTACTTC. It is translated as CSAQRPGLYEQYF.

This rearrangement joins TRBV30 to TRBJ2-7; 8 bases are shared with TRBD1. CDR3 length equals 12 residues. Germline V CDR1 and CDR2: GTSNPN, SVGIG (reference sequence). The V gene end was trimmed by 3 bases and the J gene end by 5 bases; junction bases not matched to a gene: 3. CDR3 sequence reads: CAWRQGAHEQYF. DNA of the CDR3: TGTGCCTGGAGGCAGGGGGCCCACGAGCAGTACTTC.

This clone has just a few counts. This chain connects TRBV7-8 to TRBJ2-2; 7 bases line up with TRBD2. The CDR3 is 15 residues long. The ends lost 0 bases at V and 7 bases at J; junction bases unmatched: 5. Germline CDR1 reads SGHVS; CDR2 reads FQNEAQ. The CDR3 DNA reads TGTGCCAGCAGCTTAGCTGGCCTAGCGGTCGGGGAGCTGTTTTTT. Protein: CASSLAGLAVGELFF.

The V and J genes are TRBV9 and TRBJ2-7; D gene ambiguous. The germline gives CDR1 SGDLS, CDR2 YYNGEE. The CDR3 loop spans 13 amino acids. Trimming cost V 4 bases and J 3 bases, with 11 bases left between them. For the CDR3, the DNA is TGTGCCAGCAGCCCGCCTGGTGGCTACGAGCAGTACTTC. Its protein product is CASSPPGGYEQYF.

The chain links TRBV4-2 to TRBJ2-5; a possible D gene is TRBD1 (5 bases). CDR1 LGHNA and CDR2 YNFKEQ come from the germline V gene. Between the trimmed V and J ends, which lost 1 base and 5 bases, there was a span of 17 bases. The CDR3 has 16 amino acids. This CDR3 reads CASSQGGRGRDETQYF. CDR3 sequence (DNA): TGTGCCAGCAGCCAAGGTGGTAGGGGAAGGGATGAGACCCAGTACTTC.

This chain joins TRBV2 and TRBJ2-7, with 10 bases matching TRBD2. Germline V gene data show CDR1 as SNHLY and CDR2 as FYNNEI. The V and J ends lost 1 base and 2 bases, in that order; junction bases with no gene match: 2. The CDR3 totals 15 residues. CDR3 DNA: TGTGCCAGCAGTGAAGGGACTAGCGGAACCTACGAGCAGTACTTC. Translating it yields CASSEGTSGTYEQYF.

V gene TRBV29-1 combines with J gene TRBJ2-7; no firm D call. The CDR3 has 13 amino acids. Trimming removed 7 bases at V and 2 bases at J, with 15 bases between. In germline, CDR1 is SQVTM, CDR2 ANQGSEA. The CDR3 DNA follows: TGCAGCGCTATTACGGGCCTCACCTACGAGCAGTACTTC. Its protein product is CSAITGLTYEQYF.

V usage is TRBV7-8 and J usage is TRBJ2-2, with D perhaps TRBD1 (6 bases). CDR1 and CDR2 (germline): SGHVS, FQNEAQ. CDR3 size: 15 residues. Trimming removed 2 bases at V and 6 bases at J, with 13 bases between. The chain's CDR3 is CASSLQGGFPGELFF. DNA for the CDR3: TGTGCCAGCAGCTTACAAGGGGGTTTCCCCGGGGAGCTGTTTTTT.

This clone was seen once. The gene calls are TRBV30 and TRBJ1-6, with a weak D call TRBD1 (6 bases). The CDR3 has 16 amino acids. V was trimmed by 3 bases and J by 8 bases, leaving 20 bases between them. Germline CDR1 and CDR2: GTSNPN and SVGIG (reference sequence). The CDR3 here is CAWRTYRVQSDSPLHF. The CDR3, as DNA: TGTGCCTGGAGGACGTACAGGGTCCAATCCGATTCACCCCTCCACTTT.

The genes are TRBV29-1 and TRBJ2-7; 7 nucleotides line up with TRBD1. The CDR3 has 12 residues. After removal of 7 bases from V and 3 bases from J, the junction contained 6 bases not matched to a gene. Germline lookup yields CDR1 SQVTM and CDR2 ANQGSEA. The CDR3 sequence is CSAKQGNYEQYF. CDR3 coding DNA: TGCAGCGCCAAACAGGGGAACTACGAGCAGTACTTC.

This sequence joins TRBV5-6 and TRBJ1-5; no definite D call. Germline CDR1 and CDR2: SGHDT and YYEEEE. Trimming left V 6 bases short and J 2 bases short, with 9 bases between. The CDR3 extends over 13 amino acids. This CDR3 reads CASTARGNQPQHF. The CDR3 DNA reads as TGTGCCAGCACCGCCCGGGGCAATCAGCCCCAGCATTTT.

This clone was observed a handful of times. The CDR3 sequence is CASSVGGSQETQYF. Here the CDR3 DNA reads TGTGCCAGCAGCGTAGGGGGGTCCCAAGAGACCCAGTACTTC. J is TRBJ2-5 and V is TRBV9; D assignment may be TRBD1 or TRBD2 (5 bases each). The V end lost 0 bases, the J end lost 1 base, and 7 bases lay between the germline ends. Germline values: CDR1 SGDLS, CDR2 YYNGEE. The CDR3 runs to 14 residues.

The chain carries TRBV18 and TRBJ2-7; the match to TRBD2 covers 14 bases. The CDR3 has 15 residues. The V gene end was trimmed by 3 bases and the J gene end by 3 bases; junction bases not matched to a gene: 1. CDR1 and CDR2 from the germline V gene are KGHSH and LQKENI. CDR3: CASSPGLAGVYEQYF. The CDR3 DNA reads TGTGCCAGCTCACCGGGACTAGCGGGGGTCTACGAGCAGTACTTC.

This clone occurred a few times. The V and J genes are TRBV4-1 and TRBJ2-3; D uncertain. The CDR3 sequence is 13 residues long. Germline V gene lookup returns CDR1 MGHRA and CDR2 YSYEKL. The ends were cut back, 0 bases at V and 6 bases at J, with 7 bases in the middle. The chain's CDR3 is CASSQDNRDTQYF. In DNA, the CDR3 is TGCGCCAGCAGCCAAGATAATAGGGATACGCAGTATTTT.

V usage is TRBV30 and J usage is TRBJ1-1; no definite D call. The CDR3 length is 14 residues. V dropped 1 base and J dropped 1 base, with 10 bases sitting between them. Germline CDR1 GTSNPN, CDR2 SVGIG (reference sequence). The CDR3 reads CAWSGADWNTEAFF. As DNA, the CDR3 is TGTGCCTGGAGTGGGGCAGACTGGAACACTGAAGCTTTCTTT. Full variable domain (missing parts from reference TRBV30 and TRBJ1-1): SQTIHQWPATLVQPVGSPLSLECTVEGTSNPNLYWYRQAAGRGLQLLFYSVGIGQISSEVPQNLSASRPQDRQFILSSKKLLLSDSGFYLCAWSGADWNTEAFFGQGTRLTVV.

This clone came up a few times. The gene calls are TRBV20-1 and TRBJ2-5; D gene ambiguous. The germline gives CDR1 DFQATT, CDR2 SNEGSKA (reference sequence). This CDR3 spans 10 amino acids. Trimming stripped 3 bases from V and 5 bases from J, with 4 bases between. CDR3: CSARHETQYF. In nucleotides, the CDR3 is TGCAGTGCTAGGCATGAGACCCAGTACTTC.